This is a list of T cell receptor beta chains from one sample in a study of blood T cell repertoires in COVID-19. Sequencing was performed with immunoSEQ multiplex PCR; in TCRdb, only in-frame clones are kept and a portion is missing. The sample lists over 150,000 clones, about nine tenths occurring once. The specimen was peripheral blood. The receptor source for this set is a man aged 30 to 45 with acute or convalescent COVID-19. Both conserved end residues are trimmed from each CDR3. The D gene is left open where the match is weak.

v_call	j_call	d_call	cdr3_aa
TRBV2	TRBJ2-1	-	ASNGDWGLTF
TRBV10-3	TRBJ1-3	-	AISEWQGSLGNTIY
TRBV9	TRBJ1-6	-	ASSVEESAYNSPLH
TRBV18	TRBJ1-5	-	ASSPAGAMGNQPQH
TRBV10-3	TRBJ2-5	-	AISSGQETQY
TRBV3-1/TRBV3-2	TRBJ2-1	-	ASSLHRSSYNEQF
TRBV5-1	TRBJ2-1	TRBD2	ASSSRMRASGTSLRNEQF
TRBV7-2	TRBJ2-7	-	ASSHDLSEQY
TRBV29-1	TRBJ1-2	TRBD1	SGTGGGGYT
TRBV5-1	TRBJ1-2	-	ASSLGVGQDGYT
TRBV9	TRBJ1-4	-	ASSVGPPRRPTNEKLF
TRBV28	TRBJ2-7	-	ASRLQGSYEQY
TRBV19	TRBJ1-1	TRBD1	ASSITGAKNTEAF
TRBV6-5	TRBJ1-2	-	ASSRKSGYT
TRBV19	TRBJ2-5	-	ASSPPGGGAWETQY
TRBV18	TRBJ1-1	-	ASSDNSGQRNTEAF
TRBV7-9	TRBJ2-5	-	ASSRMLERETQY
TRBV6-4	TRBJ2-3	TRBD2	ASSETSGTDTQY
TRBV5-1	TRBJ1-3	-	ASSLNFNGNTIY
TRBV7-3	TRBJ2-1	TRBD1	ASSLDRSSYNEQF
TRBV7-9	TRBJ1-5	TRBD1	ASSPGQGVFNQPQH
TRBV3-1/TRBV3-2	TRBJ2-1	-	ASSQDPESYEQF
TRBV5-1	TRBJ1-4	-	ASSLATGFNEKLF
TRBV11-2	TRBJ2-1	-	ASSLDRGEVYEQF
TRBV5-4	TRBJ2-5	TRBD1	ASSTRDSQETQY
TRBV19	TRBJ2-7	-	ASSIGGGTATYEQY
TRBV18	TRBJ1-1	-	ASSPRRGNVDTEAF
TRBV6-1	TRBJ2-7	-	ASTLMQNDEQY
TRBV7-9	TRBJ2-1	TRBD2	ASSPLLAGVEQF
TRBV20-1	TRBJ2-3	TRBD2	SASGIAGGPPDTQY
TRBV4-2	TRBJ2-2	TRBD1	ASSHGDRVDGELF
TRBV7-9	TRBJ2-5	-	ASSGITQY
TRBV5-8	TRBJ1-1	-	ASSATKEAF
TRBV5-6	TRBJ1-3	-	ASSLVPQATSGNTIY
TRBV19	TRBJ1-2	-	ASSIRKTQGKDYT
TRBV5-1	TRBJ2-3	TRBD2	ASSSGAGGLMGDTQY
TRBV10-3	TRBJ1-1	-	AIRPRNMNTEAF
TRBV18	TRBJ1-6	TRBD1	ASSPGQDYSPLH
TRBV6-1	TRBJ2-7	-	ASSESAVGGGRKQY
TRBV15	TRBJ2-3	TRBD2	ATSSSGKITDTQY
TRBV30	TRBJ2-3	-	AWSLSADTQY
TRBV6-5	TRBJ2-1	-	ASRYIGARNEQF
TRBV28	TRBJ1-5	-	ASRKMDSQPQH
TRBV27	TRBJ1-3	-	ASRPTGLGNTIY
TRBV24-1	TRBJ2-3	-	ATSDQGQATQY
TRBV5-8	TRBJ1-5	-	ASSPPRQGGLNQPQH
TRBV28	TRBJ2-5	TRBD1	ASSSIPGQGRETQY
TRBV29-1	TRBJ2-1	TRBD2	SVTEGSRTSGTGYNEQF
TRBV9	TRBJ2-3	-	ASSVREQSTDTQY